This T cell receptor (beta chain) is from a study of molecular identifiers for immune sequencing clone quantification. Study-wide results and limits: Over 97% of CMV-specific effector molecules, but under 1% of naive ones, were in clones above 20 copies.

This clonotype was recorded many times. Its matching antigen is unknown. Bulk TCR library preparation followed previously described methods with listed TCR primers. Each CDR3 protein gets one entry after TCRdb re-called the PCR reads with MiXCR. The sample lists some 100,000 distinct CDR3 sequences, 15% to 20% seen once, with around 0.8% in the top ten. Sorted cells numbering about 19,000 to 1,000,000, with 10%, 30% or 50% RNA, yielded the naive CD8 libraries. The germline V gene encodes CDR1 MNHEY and CDR2 SVGEGT. The CDR3 is 13 amino acids. V dropped 2 bases and J dropped 4 bases, with 8 bases sitting between them.

The sample comprised naive CD8+ T cells from blood, with Jurkat cell RNA spiked in. Sample subset: FACS-sorted CD8+CD4-CCR7+CD45RA+ naive T cells. The clonotype was recovered from a human donor in good health. Some libraries in this study had Jurkat cell RNA spiked in. The V gene is TRBV6-2 or TRBV6-3, the J gene TRBJ1-1; D perhaps matches TRBD1 (5 bases). CDR3 nucleotides: TGTGCCAGCAGTTACGGGGACGGCACTGAAGCTTTCTTT. The encoded protein is CASSYGDGTEAFF.